A single sample gave rise to the 16 T cell receptor beta chains below, sequenced in a study of blood T cell repertoires in COVID-19. This table comes from immunoSEQ multiplex PCR, and its TCRdb copy is limited to in-frame clones, with some not included. The data hold approximately 150,000 clones, with approximately 79% observed a single time. Sequencing was performed on PBMCs or T cells enriched from blood (not recorded which). These receptors were taken from a woman between 65 and 79 years old in a cohort exposed to, infected with or recovered from COVID-19 (not recorded which).

This sequence joins TRBV9 and TRBJ2-2; TRBD1 matches 7 bases. V dropped 4 bases and J dropped 8; count of bases not matched to a gene: 11. The CDR3 sequence is 15 residues long. CDR1 is SGDLS, CDR2 YYNGEE, per germline. This CDR3 is CASSPRQGPIGELFF. DNA of the CDR3: TGTGCCAGCAGCCCCAGACAGGGACCCATAGGGGAGCTGTTTTTT.

The V call is TRBV5-1, the J call TRBJ2-1; TRBD2 matches at 8 bases. There are 15 residues in the CDR3. Germline V gene lookup returns CDR1 SGHRS and CDR2 YFSETQ. V dropped 4 bases and J dropped 2; count of bases not matched to a gene: 5. This CDR3 reads CASSPLAVAYNEQFF. The CDR3 nucleotides read TGCGCCAGCAGCCCACTAGCGGTAGCCTACAATGAGCAGTTCTTC.

Written as DNA, the CDR3 is TGTGCCAGCAGCGTAGCGGCAGGGGGGATCGAGACCCAGTACTTC. Translation: CASSVAAGGIETQYF. The chain has TRBV9 and TRBJ2-5; D may be TRBD1 (7 bases). CDR1 is SGDLS and CDR2 is YYNGEE in the germline V gene. This CDR3 comprises 15 residues. The V end was cut by 0 bases, the J end by 5 bases, with 14 bases between.

The chain carries TRBV7-3 and TRBJ2-1; D is ambiguous. The CDR3 is made up of 13 amino acids. Germline V gene lookup returns CDR1 SGHTA and CDR2 FQGTGA. Trimming cost V 5 bases and J 4 bases, with 9 bases left between them. CDR3 bases: TGTGCCAGCAGCATCAGATTTTACAATGAGCAGTTCTTC. This codes for CASSIRFYNEQFF.

CDR3: CATRDRGANQPQHF. The DNA of the CDR3 is TGTGCCACCAGAGACAGGGGAGCGAATCAGCCCCAGCATTTT. This rearrangement joins TRBV24-1 to TRBJ1-5; TRBD1 matches at 8 bases. V gave up 7 bases and J gave up 4 bases; unmatched junction bases: 5. The CDR3 has 14 residues. The germline V gene encodes CDR1 KGHDR and CDR2 SFDVKD.

The DNA for the CDR3 is TGCGCCAGCAGGGAACAGCCCTTACCCTACGAGCAGTACTTC. This gives the protein CASREQPLPYEQYF. V gene TRBV5-1 combines with J gene TRBJ2-7, with no clear D. The length of the CDR3 is 14 residues. Per germline, CDR1 SGHRS and CDR2 YFSETQ. Trimming removed 5 bases from V and 2 bases from J, with 14 bases in between.

The chain joins TRBV2 to TRBJ1-5, with D hard to call. V was trimmed by 5 bases and J by 6 bases, leaving 17 bases between them. The CDR3 loop spans 15 amino acids. Germline-derived CDR1 and CDR2 are SNHLY and FYNNEI. In nucleotides, the CDR3 is TGTGCCAGCAGTAAAGGGTCCTCTGCCGGTCAGCCCCAGCATTTT. Translated: CASSKGSSAGQPQHF. The full variable domain, its missing parts supplied by reference TRBV2 and TRBJ1-5, is EPEVTQTPSHQVTQMGQEVILRCVPISNHLYFYWYRQILGQKVEFLVSFYNNEISEKSEIFDDQFSVERPDGSNFTLKIRSTKLEDSAMYFCASSKGSSAGQPQHFGDGTRLSIL.

This chain connects TRBV6-1 to TRBJ2-2; D remains ambiguous. This CDR3 comprises 15 residues. In germline, CDR1 is MNHNS, CDR2 SASEGT. V shed 1 base and J shed 4 bases, with 10 bases lying between them. The CDR3 DNA is TGTGCCAGCAGTGAAGTTTTCCCCCGCACCGGGGAGCTGTTTTTT. Its protein is CASSEVFPRTGELFF.

Here the CDR3 reads CASSIFDEQFF. The CDR3 coding sequence is TGTGCCAGTAGTATCTTCGATGAGCAGTTCTTC. This rearrangement joins TRBV19 to TRBJ2-1; D gene ambiguous. The V end lost 3 bases, the J end lost 8 bases, and 5 bases lay between the germline ends. Germline V gives CDR1 LNHDA, CDR2 SQIVND (reference sequence). The CDR3 extends over 11 amino acids.

This sequence joins TRBV7-6 and TRBJ2-7; 10 positions agree with TRBD2. The CDR3 has 18 amino acids. Unmatched junction bases numbered 15, after V lost 5 bases and J lost 2 bases. Germline lookup yields CDR1 SGHVS and CDR2 FNYEAQ. The DNA for the CDR3 is TGTGCCAGCAGCCCCCCGGGACTAGCGCGTCACTTTCCCTACGAGCAGTACTTC. Translated, it gives CASSPPGLARHFPYEQYF. Together with reference TRBV7-6 and TRBJ2-7, the CDR3 gives the full variable domain: GAGVSQSPRYKVTKRGQDVALRCDPISGHVSLYWYRQALGQGPEFLTYFNYEAQQDKSGLPNDRFSAERPEGSISTLTIQRTEQRDSAMYRCASSPPGLARHFPYEQYFGPGTRLTVT.

The chain carries TRBV3-1 (or the pseudogene TRBV3-2) and TRBJ2-1; D is unclear. From germline, CDR1 is LGHDT and CDR2 YNNKEL (reference sequence). This CDR3 spans 12 amino acids. Between the trimmed V and J ends, which lost 2 bases and 4 bases, there was a span of 3 bases. The CDR3 spells CASSQSYNEQFF. CDR3 DNA sequence: TGTGCCAGCAGCCAATCTTACAATGAGCAGTTCTTC.

This clone was counted only a few times. V and J are TRBV5-1 and TRBJ2-1; 10 positions match TRBD2. This CDR3 has 14 residues. V shed 4 bases and J 8 bases; nucleotides not matched to a gene: 6. Per germline, CDR1 SGHRS and CDR2 YFSETQ. This CDR3 reads CASSNPSGSYEQFF. CDR3 bases: TGCGCCAGCAGCAACCCTAGCGGGAGCTATGAGCAGTTCTTC.

This chain connects TRBV28 to TRBJ1-2; D not resolved. Germline CDR1 and CDR2: MDHEN and SYDVKM. The CDR3 consists of 12 residues. V was cut by 5 bases and J by 4 bases, with 8 bases left in between. This CDR3 reads CASSPGSYGYTF. CDR3 in DNA: TGTGCCAGCAGTCCTGGGAGCTATGGCTACACCTTC.

V is TRBV7-9 and J is TRBJ1-1, with D perhaps TRBD1 (6 bases). Germline values: CDR1 SEHNR, CDR2 FQNEAQ (reference sequence). CDR3 length equals 14 residues. The germline V and J ends were trimmed by 3 bases and 1 base, with 9 bases remaining between them. Written as DNA, the CDR3 is TGTGCCAGCAGCTTCTACAGGGAGAACACTGAAGCTTTCTTT. This translates into CASSFYRENTEAFF. The full variable domain, with the rest looked up from reference TRBV7-9 and TRBJ1-1, is DTGVSQNPRHKITKRGQNVTFRCDPISEHNRLYWYRQTLGQGPEFLTYFQNEAQLEKSRLLSDRFSAERPKGSFSTLEIQRTEQGDSAMYLCASSFYRENTEAFFGQGTRLTVV.

J is TRBJ1-5 and V is TRBV5-6; D is undetermined. V was pared by 4 bases and J by 6 bases, with 14 bases between. CDR3 length equals 14 residues. CDR1 and CDR2 from the germline V gene are SGHDT and YYEEEE. The CDR3 sequence: CASSRGGSRQPQHF. In nucleotides, the CDR3 is TGTGCCAGCAGCCGGGGAGGGTCTCGTCAGCCCCAGCATTTT.

The gene calls are TRBV12-3 or TRBV12-4 and TRBJ1-6, with 7 positions matching TRBD1. The V and J ends lost 5 bases and 7 bases, in that order; junction bases with no gene match: 2. The CDR3 totals 13 residues. The CDR3, as DNA: TGTGCCAGCAGTCGACAGGGAAATTCACCCCTCCACTTT. Its protein is CASSRQGNSPLHF.